In this sample, the clone carrying this TCR beta chain turned up a few times. Its cognate antigen is unknown. This entry is derived from a study of cytomegalovirus exposure and HLA in healthy donors. Study overall: A prior study identified over 100 million unique TCR beta sequences from about 200 million T cells.

Whole-study results and caveats: It emerged from a later analysis that several of the most significant clusters appeared to be linked to common viral pathogens.

The CDR3 runs 12 residues. Germline CDR1 is MNHEY and CDR2 is SVGAGI. Trimming cost V 1 base and J 6 bases, with 7 bases left between them. The PCR ran on 60 Vbeta and 13 Jbeta primers. Method: immunoSEQ multiplex PCR; TCRdb's copy keeps in-frame clones and lacks some. This table holds about 89,000 clones, approximately 81% found once. Sequenced input: PBMCs. The rearrangement joins TRBV6-5 to TRBJ2-7; D gene unclear. The TCR comes from a man aged 35 to 55 in good health and CMV-seropositive. The CDR3 spells CASSYLNGEQYF. In DNA, the CDR3 is TGTGCCAGCAGTTACTTGAACGGCGAGCAGTACTTC.